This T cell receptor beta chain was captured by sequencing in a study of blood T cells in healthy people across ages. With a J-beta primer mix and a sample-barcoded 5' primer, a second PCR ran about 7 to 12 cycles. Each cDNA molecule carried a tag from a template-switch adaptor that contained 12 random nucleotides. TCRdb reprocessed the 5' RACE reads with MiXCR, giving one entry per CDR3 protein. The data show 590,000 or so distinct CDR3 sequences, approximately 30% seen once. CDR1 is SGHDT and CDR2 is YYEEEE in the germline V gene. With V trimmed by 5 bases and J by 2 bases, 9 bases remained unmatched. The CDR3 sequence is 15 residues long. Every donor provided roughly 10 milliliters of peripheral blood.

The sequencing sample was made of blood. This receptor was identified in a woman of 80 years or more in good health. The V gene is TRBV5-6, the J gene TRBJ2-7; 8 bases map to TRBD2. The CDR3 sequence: CASSCGGGRPYEQYF. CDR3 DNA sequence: TGTGCCAGCAGTTGTGGCGGGGGGAGACCCTACGAGCAGTACTTC. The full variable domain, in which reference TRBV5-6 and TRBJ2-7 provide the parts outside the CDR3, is DAGVTQSPTHLIKTRGQQVTLRCSPKSGHDTVSWYQQALGQGPQFIFQYYEEEERQRGNFPDRFSGHQFPNYSSELNVNALLLGDSALYLCASSCGGGRPYEQYFGPGTRLTVT.